The subject of this entry is one T cell receptor (beta chain). Its antigen is not known. Germline loops: CDR1 ENHRY, CDR2 SYGVKD. Trimming took off 7 bases at V and 3 bases at J, with 15 bases between the two ends. CDR3 length: 14 residues. Only in-frame clones appear in the TCRdb table, and some are missing; sequencing was by immunoSEQ multiplex PCR. The sample carries approximately 200,000 clones, approximately 94% recorded once. This entry comes from a study of T cell responses to AZD1222 COVID-19 vaccine. Study-wide findings and caveats: Spike regions recognized by vaccine-associated CD4 TCRs spanned the protein, led by 160-218 and 743-854. Just a handful of AZD1222 recipients tested seropositive at baseline.

Source: peripheral blood, taken 28 days after the second dose of the MenACWY control vaccine. This clonotype was obtained from an adult who received the MenACWY meningococcal vaccine as a control. The V and J genes are TRBV10-3 and TRBJ1-2; no firm D call. The CDR3 sequence is CAIKQGPADYGYTF. The CDR3 DNA reads as TGTGCCATCAAGCAAGGTCCGGCTGACTATGGCTACACCTTC.